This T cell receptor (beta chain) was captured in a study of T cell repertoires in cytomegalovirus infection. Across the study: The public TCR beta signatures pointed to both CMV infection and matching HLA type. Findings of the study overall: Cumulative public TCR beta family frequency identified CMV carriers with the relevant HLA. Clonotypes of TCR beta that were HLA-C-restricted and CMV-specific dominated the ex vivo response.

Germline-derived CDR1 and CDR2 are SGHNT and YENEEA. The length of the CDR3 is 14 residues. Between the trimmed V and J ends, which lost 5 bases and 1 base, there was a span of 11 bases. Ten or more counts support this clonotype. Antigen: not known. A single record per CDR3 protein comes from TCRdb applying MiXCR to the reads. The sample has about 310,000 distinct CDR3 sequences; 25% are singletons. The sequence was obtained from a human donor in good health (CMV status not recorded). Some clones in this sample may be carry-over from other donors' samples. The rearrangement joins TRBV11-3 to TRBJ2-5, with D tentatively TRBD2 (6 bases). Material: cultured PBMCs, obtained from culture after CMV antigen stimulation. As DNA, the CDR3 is TGTGCCAGCAGCGCCGAGGGACTCCAAGAGACCCAGTACTTC. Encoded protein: CASSAEGLQETQYF.